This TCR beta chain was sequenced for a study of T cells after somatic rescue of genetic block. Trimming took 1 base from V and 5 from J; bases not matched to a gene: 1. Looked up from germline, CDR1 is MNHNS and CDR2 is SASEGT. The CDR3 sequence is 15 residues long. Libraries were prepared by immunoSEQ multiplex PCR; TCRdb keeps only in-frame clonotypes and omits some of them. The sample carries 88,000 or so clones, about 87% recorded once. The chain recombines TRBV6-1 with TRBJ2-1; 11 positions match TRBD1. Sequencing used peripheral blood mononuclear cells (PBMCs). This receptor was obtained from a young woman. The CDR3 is CASSEGTGGHNEQFF. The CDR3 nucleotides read TGTGCCAGCAGTGAAGGGACAGGGGGCCACAATGAGCAGTTCTTC.